What follows is one T cell receptor beta chain and its context. The table came from immunoSEQ multiplex PCR; TCRdb's copy has only in-frame clones and leaves some out. The sample contains approximately 50,000 clones, about 94% of which appear only once. The data were obtained in a study of OX40 agonist ivuxolimab in advanced cancers. Trimming took 2 bases from V and 3 from J, leaving 22 bases between them. This CDR3 is built from 18 residues. Germline lookup yields CDR1 MRHNA and CDR2 SNTAGT. This clonotype was sampled from an adult with an advanced solid tumor such as melanoma, head and neck, liver or kidney cancer. The chain carries TRBV6-4 and TRBJ1-1; no clear D. The sequencing used CD4+ or CD8+ T cells sorted from blood, collected in a trial of the OX40 agonist ivuxolimab. In DNA, the CDR3 is TGTGCCAGCAGTGACATATTACGCAGTTTCGAAACTTACACTGAAGCTTTCTTT. Protein: CASSDILRSFETYTEAFF.